A single sample gave rise to the 21 T cell receptor beta chains below, sequenced in a study of blood T cells in healthy people across ages. Together with a sample-barcoded 5' primer, a J-beta primer mix was included in a second PCR lasting roughly 6 to 12 cycles. TCRdb analysed the 5' RACE reads with MiXCR anew, one entry per CDR3 protein. This sample has about 1 million distinct CDR3 sequences; around 45% occur once, and the top ten carry 18%. The source material was blood. The receptors here all came from an older woman in good health.

The chain combines TRBV7-2 with TRBJ2-5; D might be TRBD1 (5 bases). Germline V lookup: CDR1 SGHTA, CDR2 FQGNSA. With 1 base removed from V and 4 bases from J, the gap between germline ends came to 13 bases. The CDR3 is 15 amino acids. CDR3 DNA sequence: TGTGCCAGCAGCTTAGACGGAAGGGGTCCAGAGACCCAGTACTTC. It translates to CASSLDGRGPETQYF.

V usage is TRBV27 and J usage is TRBJ1-5, with D possibly matching TRBD1 (6 bases). CDR1 is MNHEY, CDR2 SMNVEV, per germline (reference sequence). This CDR3 spans 16 amino acids. V gave up 4 bases and J gave up 4 bases, with 17 bases separating them. The CDR3 nucleotides read TGTGCCAGCAGTTCGTACCACAGGGATCGGAATCAGCCCCAGCATTTT. This translates into CASSSYHRDRNQPQHF.

Turning to this clonotype: At one end the junction does not follow the germline gene, possibly because of a read error. The rearrangement joins TRBV10-3 to TRBJ2-1, with D possibly TRBD2 on 5 matching bases. Germline V lookup: CDR1 ENHRY, CDR2 SYGVKD. The length of the CDR3 is 16 residues. The CDR3 is CAISWGALGSYNGQFF. The CDR3 DNA reads as TGTGCCATCAGTTGGGGAGCCCTCGGATCCTACAATGGGCAGTTCTTC.

This clonotype has ten or more counts. The chain combines TRBV12-3 or TRBV12-4 with TRBJ2-7; maybe TRBD2 (5 bases). V lost 5 bases, J lost 1 base, and 9 bases lay in between. The CDR3 extends over 13 amino acids. This CDR3 reads CASSESGSYEQYF. The DNA of the CDR3 is TGTGCCAGCAGTGAGAGCGGTTCCTACGAGCAGTACTTC.

The chain joins TRBV29-1 to TRBJ2-6, with no clear D. The CDR3 length is 15 residues. Germline V gives CDR1 SQVTM, CDR2 ANQGSEA. V lost 1 base to trimming and J lost 2 bases, with 9 bases between them. Here the CDR3 DNA reads TGCAGCGTTGAAGGCGGATCCCCTGGGGCCAACGTCCTGACTTTC. Its protein is CSVEGGSPGANVLTF.

CDR3 nucleotides: TGTGCCAGCAGTTTCTCTCGGGGGTTCTGGTTCTTC. This encodes CASSFSRGFWFF. The chain combines TRBV12-3 or TRBV12-4 with TRBJ2-1, with D maybe TRBD2 (6 bases). The CDR3 runs to 12 residues. Trimming cost V 3 bases and J 15 bases, with 15 bases left between them.

The chain is built from TRBV7-9 and TRBJ2-5, with 9 bases aligning to TRBD1. From germline, CDR1 is SEHNR and CDR2 FQNEAQ (reference sequence). CDR3 length: 13 amino acids. The trim removed 8 bases at V and 1 base at J, leaving 2 bases unmatched. The CDR3 reads CASQDRGQETQYF. The CDR3 DNA follows: TGTGCCAGCCAGGACAGGGGCCAAGAGACCCAGTACTTC.

The CDR3: CASSRRSGGAGNEQFF. The DNA of the CDR3 is TGTGCCAGCAGCCGACGTAGCGGGGGGGCCGGGAATGAGCAGTTCTTC. The chain employs TRBV7-3 and TRBJ2-1; 11 bases line up with TRBD2. The V and J ends lost 5 bases and 7 bases, in that order; junction bases with no gene match: 10. Germline-derived CDR1 and CDR2 are SGHTA and FQGTGA. The CDR3 has 16 residues.

In this sample, this clonotype turned up a few times. The DNA of the CDR3 is TGTGCCAGCAGCCCGCGTGGCGGTGGTGGCTACACCTTC. Amino acids: CASSPRGGGGYTF. The V call is TRBV7-2, the J call TRBJ1-2; unclear D gene. The V end lost 5 bases, the J end lost 7 bases, and 14 bases lay between the germline ends. Per germline, CDR1 SGHTA and CDR2 FQGNSA. The length of the CDR3 is 13 residues.

This clonotype was seen only a few times. This rearrangement joins TRBV13 to TRBJ2-1; TRBD1 might be the D (6 bases). Between the trimmed V and J ends, which lost 1 base and 3 bases, there was a span of 13 bases. Germline-derived CDR1 and CDR2 are PRHDT and FYEKMQ (reference sequence). This CDR3 comprises 16 residues. The CDR3 DNA follows: TGTGCCAGCAGCTTAGCCGGGACAAGCAGCTACAATGAGCAGTTCTTC. Translated: CASSLAGTSSYNEQFF. Full variable domain (outside the CDR3, taken from reference TRBV13 and TRBJ2-1): AAGVIQSPRHLIKEKRETATLKCYPIPRHDTVYWYQQGPGQDPQFLISFYEKMQSDKGSIPDRFSAQQFSDYHSELNMSSLELGDSALYFCASSLAGTSSYNEQFFGPGTRLTVL.

The chain couples TRBV10-3 to TRBJ2-5; 7 bases match TRBD2. V shed 0 bases and J 11 bases; nucleotides not matched to a gene: 12. This CDR3 is 15 amino acids long. CDR1 and CDR2 from the germline V gene are ENHRY and SYGVKD. The CDR3 DNA is TGTGCCATCAGTGAGTCTGGGGGAGGGCCGGATGAGCAGTACTTC. Protein: CAISESGGGPDEQYF.

The chain combines TRBV20-1 with TRBJ2-7; D possibly corresponds to TRBD1 (6 bases). The end of the DNA aligns better with TRBJ2-5, so the J call may be wrong. From germline, CDR1 is DFQATT and CDR2 SNEGSKA (reference sequence). This CDR3 spans 12 amino acids. CDR3 amino acids: CSAKRGKETQYF. CDR3 sequence (DNA): TGCAGTGCCAAAAGGGGGAAAGAGACCCAGTACTTC.

The DNA for the CDR3 is TGTGCCAGCAGCCATGACAGGGTAGGCGTTGAAAAACTGTTTTTT. It encodes CASSHDRVGVEKLFF. The chain carries TRBV3-1 and TRBJ1-4; 7 nucleotides match TRBD1. Germline V gene lookup returns CDR1 LGHDT and CDR2 YNNKEL (reference sequence). The J segment lost 7 bases and the V segment lost 3 bases, leaving 8 bases of the junction unmatched. The CDR3 sequence is 15 residues long.

The chain employs TRBV20-1 and TRBJ2-5; 11 bases are a match to TRBD1. The CDR3 extends over 15 amino acids. Unmatched junction bases numbered 17, after V lost 6 bases and J lost 11 bases. Germline CDR1 is DFQATT and CDR2 is SNEGSKA (reference sequence). The CDR3 region has the DNA TGCAGTGCATTTCTCGGGACAGGGGGTTCGCGGGAGCAGTACTTC. Protein product: CSAFLGTGGSREQYF.

The rearrangement uses TRBV25-1 and TRBJ2-7, with TRBD1 matching over 7 bases. Trimming cost V 3 bases and J 0 bases; bases outside gene matches: 5. Germline loops: CDR1 MGHDK, CDR2 SYGVNS. This CDR3 has 15 amino acids. CDR3 in DNA: TGTGCCAGCAGTGACTCCGGGACAGTCTCCTACGAGCAGTACTTC. Amino acid sequence: CASSDSGTVSYEQYF.

Regarding this clonotype: A much larger clone differs from this one at a single base, so this may be a read error. V is TRBV4-1 and J is TRBJ2-7; D not resolved. CDR1 and CDR2 (germline): MGHRA, YSYEKL. The CDR3 has 12 residues. The CDR3 bases are TGCGCCAGCAGCCAAGACACCTACGGGCAGTACTTC. Amino acids: CASSQDTYGQYF.

The chain employs TRBV6-2 or TRBV6-3 and TRBJ2-5, with 8 bases fitting TRBD1. The assigned J gene may be wrong: the sequence end matches TRBJ2-4 better. Germline values: CDR1 MNHEY, CDR2 SVGEGT. This CDR3 is built from 17 residues. CDR3 DNA: TGTGCCAGCAGTTACCCCGGGGCAGGGGGCGGCAAAAACATTCAGTACTTC. It codes for CASSYPGAGGGKNIQYF.

This clonotype was recorded only once. The chain combines TRBV7-9 with TRBJ2-5, with D perhaps assigned TRBD1 or TRBD2 (6 bases each). V was clipped by 2 bases and J by 5 bases, with 18 bases between them. The CDR3 spans 16 residues. Looked up from germline, CDR1 is SEHNR and CDR2 is FQNEAQ (reference sequence). The CDR3 is CASSLRHGGLLETQYF. CDR3 sequence (DNA): TGTGCCAGCAGCTTACGCCACGGGGGCCTCCTTGAGACCCAGTACTTC.

The rearrangement uses TRBV12-3 or TRBV12-4 and TRBJ2-1, with TRBD1 identical over 8 bases. The end of the DNA is better explained by TRBJ2-7, so the J call may be wrong. The CDR3 has 13 residues. The CDR3 region has the DNA TGTGCCAGCAGTTCGGACAGGGACCACGAGCAGTACTTC. It codes for CASSSDRDHEQYF.

This clonotype was counted between two and nine times. The rearrangement joins TRBV6-2 or TRBV6-3 to TRBJ1-6; 9 nucleotides match TRBD1. V was pared by 6 bases and J by 8 bases, with 8 bases of the junction left unmatched. Germline V lookup: CDR1 MNHEY, CDR2 SVGEGT. The CDR3 sequence is 15 residues long. CDR3 bases: TGTGCCAGCAGCGACACAGGGGGCGCCTATTCACCCCTCCACTTT. It yields the protein CASSDTGGAYSPLHF.

The chain is built from TRBV3-1 and TRBJ1-2, with no clear D. The CDR3 consists of 13 residues. V lost 2 bases, J lost 4 bases, and 8 bases lay in between. Germline V gene lookup returns CDR1 LGHDT and CDR2 YNNKEL (reference sequence). The CDR3 DNA follows: TGTGCCAGCAGCCAACAACAGACCTATGGCTACACCTTC. Its protein product is CASSQQQTYGYTF.